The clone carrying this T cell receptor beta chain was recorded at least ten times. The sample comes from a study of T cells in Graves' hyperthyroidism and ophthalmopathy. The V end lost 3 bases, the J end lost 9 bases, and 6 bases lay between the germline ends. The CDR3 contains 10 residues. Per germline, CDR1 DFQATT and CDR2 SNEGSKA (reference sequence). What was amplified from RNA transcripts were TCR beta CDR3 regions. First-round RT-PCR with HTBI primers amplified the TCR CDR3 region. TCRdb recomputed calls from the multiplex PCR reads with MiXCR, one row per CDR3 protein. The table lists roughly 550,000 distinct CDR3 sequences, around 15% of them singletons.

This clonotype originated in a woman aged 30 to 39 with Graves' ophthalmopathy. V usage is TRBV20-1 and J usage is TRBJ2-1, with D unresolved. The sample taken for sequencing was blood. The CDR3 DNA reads TGCAGTGCTAGTGACGGTGAGCAGTTCTTC. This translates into CSASDGEQFF.